Listed below are T cell receptor beta chains from one sample, sequenced in a study of blood T cells in healthy people across ages. TCRdb independently ran MiXCR on the 5' RACE reads; one entry per CDR3 protein. The sample holds about 650,000 distinct CDR3 sequences, approximately 30% seen once. The sample taken for sequencing was blood. Source of these receptors: a woman older than 75 in good health. The CDR3 runs from the conserved cysteine through the conserved F or W. Fields, in order: CDR3 protein, CDR3 DNA, V gene, D gene, J gene, clone size. D genes are given only for firm matches. Not every row has a clone size; where given, it reads once, few, many or a size class.

CDR3aa: CSVNWGRNTEAFF
CDR3nt: TGCAGTGTTAACTGGGGGCGGAACACTGAAGCTTTCTTT
v_gene: TRBV20-1
d_gene: -
j_gene: TRBJ1-1
abundance: -

CDR3aa: CAISESPEMGSPLHF
CDR3nt: TGTGCCATCAGTGAGTCGCCAGAAATGGGGTCACCCCTCCACTTT
v_gene: TRBV10-3
d_gene: -
j_gene: TRBJ1-6
abundance: many

CDR3aa: CASSLRGGQGDTIYF
CDR3nt: TGTGCCAGCAGCTTGAGAGGAGGACAGGGGGACACCATATATTTT
v_gene: TRBV11-2
d_gene: TRBD1
j_gene: TRBJ1-3
abundance: -

CDR3aa: CASSLGQGTGVDGYTF
CDR3nt: TGTGCCAGCAGCTTAGGACAAGGGACAGGGGTAGATGGCTACACCTTC
v_gene: TRBV7-9
d_gene: TRBD1
j_gene: TRBJ1-2
abundance: many

CDR3aa: CASSGLRLEQYF
CDR3nt: TGTGCCAGCAGCGGGTTGCGGCTCGAGCAGTACTTC
v_gene: TRBV9
d_gene: -
j_gene: TRBJ2-7
abundance: -

CDR3aa: CAISEWQDNSPLHF
CDR3nt: TGTGCCATCAGTGAGTGGCAGGACAATTCACCCCTCCACTTT
v_gene: TRBV10-3
d_gene: -
j_gene: TRBJ1-6
abundance: once

CDR3aa: CASKRGTSTSTDTQYF
CDR3nt: TGTGCCAGCAAGCGGGGGACCTCTACTAGCACAGATACGCAGTATTTT
v_gene: TRBV6-2/TRBV6-3
d_gene: TRBD2
j_gene: TRBJ2-3
abundance: many

CDR3aa: CATSKIGGETQYF
CDR3nt: TGTGCCACCAGCAAAATAGGGGGTGAGACCCAGTACTTC
v_gene: TRBV15
d_gene: -
j_gene: TRBJ2-5
abundance: many

CDR3aa: CASSVYGTGLEGTQYF
CDR3nt: TGTGCCAGCAGTGTGTACGGGACAGGGTTGGAGGGTACGCAGTATTTT
v_gene: TRBV25-1
d_gene: TRBD1
j_gene: TRBJ2-3
abundance: many

CDR3aa: CATSRDRPAKNIRYF
CDR3nt: TGTGCCACCAGCAGAGACAGGCCAGCCAAAAACATTCGGTACTTC
v_gene: TRBV15
d_gene: -
j_gene: TRBJ2-4
abundance: -

CDR3aa: CAWDTGSDQPQHF
CDR3nt: TGTGCCTGGGATACAGGGTCAGATCAGCCCCAGCATTTT
v_gene: TRBV30
d_gene: -
j_gene: TRBJ1-5
abundance: -

CDR3aa: CASSRTSVAGGDYGYTF
CDR3nt: TGCGCCAGCAGCAGAACATCCGTCGCAGGGGGCGACTATGGCTACACCTTC
v_gene: TRBV5-1
d_gene: TRBD1
j_gene: TRBJ1-2
abundance: many

CDR3aa: CSAQTSGYAGQTQYF
CDR3nt: TGCAGTGCTCAGACTAGCGGATATGCAGGGCAGACGCAGTATTTT
v_gene: TRBV20-1
d_gene: TRBD2
j_gene: TRBJ2-3
abundance: -

CDR3aa: CASSLEAGSHQPQHF
CDR3nt: TGCGCCAGCAGCTTGGAAGCAGGGTCACATCAGCCCCAGCATTTT
v_gene: TRBV5-1
d_gene: -
j_gene: TRBJ1-5
abundance: -

CDR3aa: CASSLGGFNTGAFF
CDR3nt: TGTGCCAGCAGCTTAGGAGGGTTTAACACTGGAGCTTTCTTT
v_gene: TRBV7-2
d_gene: -
j_gene: TRBJ1-1
abundance: -

CDR3aa: CAWTTLGLREKLFF
CDR3nt: TGTGCCTGGACCACCTTGGGGCTGAGGGAAAAACTGTTTTTT
v_gene: TRBV30
d_gene: -
j_gene: TRBJ1-4
abundance: -

CDR3aa: CSARFASGTSSYNEQFF
CDR3nt: TGCAGTGCTAGGTTCGCTAGCGGGACAAGCTCCTACAATGAGCAGTTCTTC
v_gene: TRBV20-1
d_gene: TRBD2
j_gene: TRBJ2-1
abundance: -

CDR3aa: CSASRGFDLSYEQYF
CDR3nt: TGCAGTGCTAGCAGGGGGTTTGACCTCTCCTACGAGCAGTACTTC
v_gene: TRBV20-1
d_gene: TRBD1
j_gene: TRBJ2-7
abundance: many

CDR3aa: CASSLSGPGGRGNQPQHF
CDR3nt: TGCGCCAGCAGCTTGAGTGGGCCAGGGGGCAGGGGCAATCAGCCCCAGCATTTT
v_gene: TRBV5-1
d_gene: TRBD1
j_gene: TRBJ1-5
abundance: -

CDR3aa: CASSPLGGETDTQYF
CDR3nt: TGTGCCAGCAGCCCCCTTGGGGGGGAAACAGATACGCAGTATTTT
v_gene: TRBV11-2
d_gene: TRBD2
j_gene: TRBJ2-3
abundance: many

CDR3aa: CASTILRGTEAFF
CDR3nt: TGTGCCAGCACCATTCTCCGGGGGACTGAAGCTTTCTTT
v_gene: TRBV7-2
d_gene: -
j_gene: TRBJ1-1
abundance: many

CDR3aa: CASSRGPSYGYTF
CDR3nt: TGTGCCAGCAGTAGGGGACCTAGCTATGGCTACACCTTC
v_gene: TRBV6-5
d_gene: -
j_gene: TRBJ1-2
abundance: -

CDR3aa: CASSHPGQGRNNEQFF
CDR3nt: TGTGCCAGCAGCCACCCCGGACAGGGAAGGAACAATGAGCAGTTCTTC
v_gene: TRBV3-1
d_gene: TRBD1
j_gene: TRBJ2-1
abundance: -